Below are 24 T cell receptor beta chains sequenced from a single sample in a study of shared clonotypes between healthy human individuals. Some clones are missing from TCRdb's copy, which holds only in-frame ones; the method was immunoSEQ multiplex PCR. The sample lists 300,000 to 350,000 clones; around 67% were seen once. Source material: memory CD4+ T cells sorted from blood. This sample's subset: CD45RA-negative fraction. Receptor source: a man aged 25 to 40 in good health.

This chain links TRBV7-9 with TRBJ2-1; TRBD2 agrees at 7 bases. Germline V gene lookup returns CDR1 SEHNR and CDR2 FQNEAQ (reference sequence). V lost 2 bases, J lost 7 bases, and 2 bases stayed unmatched. This CDR3 has 13 amino acids. CDR3 nucleotide sequence: TGTGCCAGCAGCTTACTAGCGGTGAATGAGCAGTTCTTC. Translated: CASSLLAVNEQFF.

This rearrangement joins TRBV9 to TRBJ1-1; 7 nucleotides match TRBD1. The germline V gene encodes CDR1 SGDLS and CDR2 YYNGEE. Trimming took 4 bases from V and 0 from J; bases not matched to a gene: 6. The CDR3 extends over 15 amino acids. Here the CDR3 DNA reads TGTGCCAGCAGCCCAGGGGGGGGCATGAACACTGAAGCTTTCTTT. It encodes CASSPGGGMNTEAFF.

This clone was seen only a few times. The V call is TRBV19, the J call TRBJ2-7; 10 nucleotides line up with TRBD1. CDR1 is LNHDA and CDR2 is SQIVND in the germline V gene (reference sequence). Trimming removed 5 bases from V and 5 bases from J; junction bases left unmatched: 9. The CDR3 totals 15 residues. The CDR3 spells CASSPHRDRGNEQYF. CDR3 coding DNA: TGTGCCAGTAGTCCCCACCGGGACAGGGGCAACGAGCAGTACTTC.

This clone turned up a few times. V usage is TRBV6-5 and J usage is TRBJ2-7, with unresolved D. CDR3 length: 11 residues. Germline V gene sequence: CDR1 MNHEY, CDR2 SVGAGI. The V and J ends lost 2 bases and 9 bases respectively, with 8 bases between them. CDR3 loop: CASSYGRTQYF. DNA for the CDR3: TGTGCCAGCAGTTACGGTAGGACGCAGTACTTC.

The rearrangement links TRBV11-2 to TRBJ2-5; 7 bases agree with TRBD2. J gave up 4 bases and V 5 bases, and 4 bases lay outside the gene matches. The CDR3 has 13 amino acids. Germline loops: CDR1 SGHAT, CDR2 FQNNGV. This CDR3 reads CASSGWGGETQYF. CDR3 sequence (DNA): TGTGCCAGCAGCGGATGGGGGGGAGAGACCCAGTACTTC.

The chain recombines TRBV7-2 with TRBJ2-1; 7 nucleotides match TRBD2. The ends lost 5 bases at V and 9 bases at J; junction bases unmatched: 13. This CDR3 region has 15 residues. Germline V CDR1 and CDR2: SGHTA, FQGNSA. In DNA form, the CDR3 reads TGTGCCAGCAGCGATTTGGGTGGGTTAGCGGGTGAGCAGTTCTTC. This gives the protein CASSDLGGLAGEQFF. Supplemented by reference TRBV7-2 and TRBJ2-1, the full variable domain reads GAGVSQSPSNKVTEKGKDVELRCDPISGHTALYWYRQSLGQGLEFLIYFQGNSAPDKSGLPSDRFSAERTGGSVSTLTIQRTQQEDSAVYLCASSDLGGLAGEQFFGPGTRLTVL.

V is TRBV5-4 and J is TRBJ2-2; D unresolved. The CDR3 covers 16 residues. CDR1 is SGHNT and CDR2 is YYREEE in the germline V gene (reference sequence). V lost 5 bases to trimming and J lost 3 bases, with 17 bases between them. The CDR3 loop is CASREWKLGDTGELFF. The CDR3 DNA reads as TGTGCCAGCAGGGAGTGGAAGCTTGGGGACACCGGGGAGCTGTTTTTT.

V is TRBV25-1 and J is TRBJ2-5; perhaps TRBD2 as D (6 bases). V was cut by 4 bases and J by 5 bases, with 11 bases left in between. Germline CDR1 MGHDK, CDR2 SYGVNS. This CDR3 is 13 amino acids long. CDR3 loop: CASSASGGETQYF. As DNA, the CDR3 is TGTGCCAGCAGTGCCTCTGGGGGGGAGACCCAGTACTTC.

The CDR3 DNA reads as TGTGCCAGCAGTTTTTCTTTTACCGGGGAGCTGTTTTTT. Translated, it gives CASSFSFTGELFF. The chain recombines TRBV27 with TRBJ2-2, with D uncertain. The CDR3 runs to 13 residues. Germline V gene lookup returns CDR1 MNHEY and CDR2 SMNVEV (reference sequence). V shed 3 bases and J shed 5 bases, with 7 bases lying between them.

This clone was detected ten times or more. The rearrangement links TRBV27 to TRBJ1-2, with D perhaps matching TRBD1 (5 bases). Deletions cut 5 bases from V and 5 bases from J, with 18 bases between. Germline CDR1 is MNHEY and CDR2 is SMNVEV (reference sequence). This CDR3 has 15 residues. CDR3 sequence (DNA): TGTGCCAGCAGTCTTTGGGCTACAGGTGGATATGGCTACACCTTC. Its protein is CASSLWATGGYGYTF.

The chain employs TRBV11-2 and TRBJ2-1; no clear D. Germline lookup yields CDR1 SGHAT and CDR2 FQNNGV. The CDR3 contains 13 residues. The ends were cut back, 5 bases at V and 5 bases at J, with 10 bases in the middle. The CDR3 coding sequence is TGTGCCAGCAGCCAGGACCGCCACAATGAGCAGTTCTTC. Protein: CASSQDRHNEQFF.

The rearrangement uses TRBV29-1 and TRBJ2-4, with 9 bases identical to TRBD1. This CDR3 comprises 17 residues. The germline V gene has CDR1 SQVTM and CDR2 ANQGSEA. After removal of 5 bases from V and 0 bases from J, the junction contained 11 bases not matched to a gene. The CDR3 nucleotides are TGCAGCGTTAAGGGACAGGGTTTCGCGGCAGCCAAAAACATTCAGTACTTC. Amino acids: CSVKGQGFAAAKNIQYF.

The rearrangement joins TRBV5-4 to TRBJ2-3, with 8 bases fitting TRBD2. CDR3 length: 16 amino acids. Germline assignment: CDR1 SGHNT and CDR2 YYREEE (reference sequence). V shed 4 bases, J shed 2 bases, and the junction held 9 bases outside the gene matches. The CDR3 loop is CASSTGGLAHTDTQYF. The CDR3, as DNA: TGTGCCAGCAGCACGGGGGGGCTAGCGCACACAGATACGCAGTATTTT.

The V gene is TRBV18, the J gene TRBJ2-1; 11 bases match TRBD2. This CDR3 has 16 residues. The V gene's germline CDR1 is KGHSH and CDR2 LQKENI. V lost 3 bases, J lost 7 bases, and 8 bases stayed unmatched. CDR3 nucleotide sequence: TGTGCCAGCTCACCCGGGGGAACTAGCGGGAGAAATGAGCAGTTCTTC. This codes for CASSPGGTSGRNEQFF.

The chain uses TRBV30 and TRBJ2-3, with a possible D match to TRBD1 (5 bases). This CDR3 region has 11 residues. Trimming removed 3 bases from V and 7 bases from J, with 8 bases in between. Per germline, CDR1 GTSNPN and CDR2 SVGIG (reference sequence). In DNA form, the CDR3 reads TGTGCCTGGAGCAGGGAATATACGCAGTATTTT. Amino acid sequence: CAWSREYTQYF. The full variable domain, in which reference TRBV30 and TRBJ2-3 provide the parts outside the CDR3, is SQTIHQWPATLVQPVGSPLSLECTVEGTSNPNLYWYRQAAGRGLQLLFYSVGIGQISSEVPQNLSASRPQDRQFILSSKKLLLSDSGFYLCAWSREYTQYFGPGTRLTVL.

A few counts support this clone. This rearrangement joins TRBV18 to TRBJ1-2, with D hard to call. The CDR3 is made up of 13 amino acids. CDR1 and CDR2 from the germline V gene are KGHSH and LQKENI. Trimming took 5 bases from V and 4 from J, leaving 11 bases between them. The CDR3 sequence: CASSGSRSYGYTF. DNA of the CDR3: TGTGCCAGCTCAGGGAGTAGGAGCTATGGCTACACCTTC.

V gene TRBV2 combines with J gene TRBJ1-3, with D possibly matching TRBD1 (6 bases). V was shortened by 6 bases and J by 8 bases, with 23 bases between the two germline ends. The CDR3 consists of 16 residues. Germline CDR1 reads SNHLY; CDR2 reads FYNNEI. CDR3 loop: CASRDRGGGQADTIYF. CDR3 DNA sequence: TGTGCCAGCAGGGATCGGGGCGGGGGCCAGGCGGACACCATATATTTT.

This chain joins TRBV29-1 and TRBJ1-5; D is unresolved. The ends were cut back, 5 bases at V and 11 bases at J, with 13 bases in the middle. Germline assignment: CDR1 SQVTM and CDR2 ANQGSEA. This CDR3 is built from 11 residues. The CDR3 region has the DNA TGCAGCGTTAATTGGGCTGGGTCCCAGCATTTT. This codes for CSVNWAGSQHF.

The rearrangement links TRBV11-3 to TRBJ2-7, with 7 bases aligning to TRBD2. Germline V gene lookup returns CDR1 SGHNT and CDR2 YENEEA. The CDR3 is made up of 15 amino acids. Trimming cost V 3 bases and J 2 bases; bases outside gene matches: 7. The CDR3 region has the DNA TGTGCCAGCAGCTTTGGGCTAGCGGAGACCTACGAGCAGTACTTC. It is translated as CASSFGLAETYEQYF.

The chain combines TRBV5-5 with TRBJ2-2; TRBD2 agrees at 14 bases. V gave up 4 bases and J gave up 7 bases; unmatched junction bases: 6. Germline V gene sequence: CDR1 SGHKS, CDR2 YYEKEE (reference sequence). This CDR3 is 16 amino acids long. CDR3 DNA sequence: TGTGCCAGCAGCATGGGACTAGCGGGAGTCGACGGGGAGCTGTTTTTT. This sequence encodes CASSMGLAGVDGELFF.

The chain carries TRBV9 and TRBJ2-3, with a possible D match to TRBD2 (7 bases). The V end lost 0 bases, the J end lost 0 bases, and 14 bases lay between the germline ends. The CDR3 contains 17 residues. Germline V CDR1 and CDR2: SGDLS, YYNGEE. The CDR3 loop is CASSVEGGGISTDTQYF. The DNA for the CDR3 is TGTGCCAGCAGCGTAGAGGGGGGAGGGATAAGCACAGATACGCAGTATTTT.

The chain couples TRBV5-4 to TRBJ2-1, with D hard to call. The CDR3 is made up of 12 amino acids. Germline CDR1 SGHNT, CDR2 YYREEE (reference sequence). V gave up 2 bases and J gave up 6 bases, with 6 bases separating them. DNA of the CDR3: TGTGCCAGCAGCTTTTCAGCCAATGAGCAGTTCTTC. Translating it yields CASSFSANEQFF.

CDR3 in DNA: TGTGCCAGCAGCTTAGCGAGGGGGGGGAATGAAAAACTGTTTTTT. It yields the protein CASSLARGGNEKLFF. This sequence joins TRBV7-2 and TRBJ1-4; D perhaps matches TRBD1 (6 bases). Germline V lookup: CDR1 SGHTA, CDR2 FQGNSA. Trimming cost V 0 bases and J 5 bases, with 10 bases left between them. The CDR3 has 15 residues.

This clone was counted once. This may arise from a read error, as a much more abundant clone is one base away. The identical CDR3 is also encoded by other nucleotide sequences in the sample. The V call is TRBV7-2, the J call TRBJ2-1; D is ambiguous. The V and J ends lost 2 bases and 7 bases respectively, with 6 bases between them. The CDR3 totals 12 residues. Germline V gene sequence: CDR1 SGHTA, CDR2 FQGNSA. CDR3 nucleotide sequence: TGTGCCAGCAGCTTAATGGGAAATGAGCAGTTCTTC. It codes for CASSLMGNEQFF.